This T cell receptor beta chain comes out of a study of TIL therapy for anti-PD-1-resistant metastatic lung cancer. At the level of the study: By whole-exome sequencing, median non-synonymous tumor mutation burden was less than 1.6 mutations per megabase.

The immunoSEQ assay was v3. Clones were read by immunoSEQ multiplex PCR, and TCRdb kept only the in-frame ones, dropping some. Of tens of thousands of clones in the sample, 70% to 85% were seen once. Whole-study findings and limits: Many TIL product clones were absent from baseline tumor, suggesting clonal contraction.

This clone rates as medium-sized. Its antigen is still unknown. Time point specified: pre-treatment sample, taken before nivolumab and TIL therapy. Tumor tissue came from excised metastases, mostly pleural nodules or supraclavicular lymph nodes. Tumors were harvested before any PD-1/PD-L1 blockade. This TCR was recovered from a person aged 25-85 years with non-small cell lung cancer. This material consisted of tumor tissue, taken at baseline.

The CDR3 spells CATKGNGDEQYF. CDR3 bases: TGCGCTACAAAGGGCAATGGCGACGAGCAGTACTTC. V and J are TRBV5-1 and TRBJ2-7; D is uncertain. The CDR3 runs 12 residues. Germline V gene sequence: CDR1 SGHRS, CDR2 YFSETQ.